These T cell receptor beta chains were read from a single sample in a study of T cell responses to AZD1222 COVID-19 vaccine. Measured with immunoSEQ multiplex PCR; TCRdb has only the in-frame clones, and not every one. The repertoire holds fewer than 120,000 clones, with approximately 90% as singletons. The sequences come from peripheral blood, collected on day 0 of AZD1222 vaccination. The receptors here all came from an adult in good health. Both conserved end residues are part of each CDR3. A D gene is named only where the DNA matches it firmly. Size is stated for part of the rows, as once, few or many counts, or as a class when the clone is expanded.

CDR3	DNA	V	J	length	D	size
CASKKNRDTRGYTF	TGTGCCAGCAAAAAGAACCGGGACACGAGGGGCTACACCTTC	TRBV11-1	TRBJ1-2	14	.	.
CASSWETGNTIYF	TGTGCCAGCAGCTGGGAAACTGGAAACACCATATATTTT	TRBV3-1/TRBV3-2	TRBJ1-3	13	.	.
CASSWGGEQYF	TGTGCCAGCAGTTGGGGTGGAGAGCAGTACTTC	TRBV6-5	TRBJ2-7	11	.	.
CASAYSGQATEAFF	TGCGCCAGCGCCTATTCCGGACAGGCCACTGAAGCTTTCTTT	TRBV5-1	TRBJ1-1	14	TRBD1	.
CASSLRGAKNIQYF	TGTGCCAGCAGCCTCAGGGGGGCCAAAAACATTCAGTACTTC	TRBV3-1/TRBV3-2	TRBJ2-4	14	TRBD1	once
CASSKGTSGGYEQFF	TGTGCCAGTAGTAAGGGGACTAGCGGGGGTTATGAGCAGTTCTTC	TRBV19	TRBJ2-1	15	TRBD2	.
CASSLRVGPFGELFF	TGTGCCAGCAGCTTGAGGGTGGGTCCGTTCGGGGAGCTGTTTTTT	TRBV5-4	TRBJ2-2	15	.	.
CASSLASGQGWAEQYF	TGTGCCAGCAGTTTAGCATCGGGACAGGGCTGGGCCGAGCAGTACTTC	TRBV28	TRBJ2-7	16	TRBD1	once
CASSMGDRAQYF	TGTGCCAGTAGTATGGGTGACAGGGCGCAGTATTTT	TRBV19	TRBJ2-3	12	TRBD1	.
CASSYFQTSGGASYNEQFF	TGCGCCAGCAGCTACTTCCAGACTAGCGGGGGGGCTTCCTACAATGAGCAGTTCTTC	TRBV5-1	TRBJ2-1	19	TRBD2	.
CASSQGRGTGGLHEQYF	TGTGCCAGCAGCCAAGGGCGCGGTACGGGGGGGCTCCACGAGCAGTACTTC	TRBV4-2	TRBJ2-7	17	TRBD2	few
CATSEPTRSGEGRNEQFF	TGTGCCACCAGTGAACCGACCCGAAGCGGGGAAGGGCGGAATGAGCAGTTCTTC	TRBV24-1	TRBJ2-1	18	TRBD2	.
CASSDGLTETQYF	TGTGCCAGCAGCGACGGCCTTACGGAGACCCAGTACTTC	TRBV7-9	TRBJ2-5	13	.	.
CASSLDRAGNQPQHF	TGTGCCAGCAGCTTGGACAGGGCTGGGAATCAGCCCCAGCATTTT	TRBV7-8	TRBJ1-5	15	TRBD1	.
CASNFGGTLSYEQYF	TGTGCCAGCAACTTCGGGGGGACACTTTCCTACGAGCAGTACTTC	TRBV28	TRBJ2-7	15	.	.
CASSQRYNEQFF	TGTGCCAGCAGCCAACGGTACAATGAGCAGTTCTTC	TRBV3-1/TRBV3-2	TRBJ2-1	12	.	.
CASSIYPGDTGELFF	TGTGCCAGTAGTATTTACCCAGGGGACACCGGGGAGCTGTTTTTT	TRBV19	TRBJ2-2	15	.	.
CATSDTGRTGELFF	TGTGCCACCAGTGACACCGGAAGGACCGGGGAGCTGTTTTTT	TRBV24-1	TRBJ2-2	14	.	.
CASSLADRPNTEAFF	TGTGCCAGCAGCTTAGCCGACCGGCCGAACACTGAAGCTTTCTTT	TRBV11-2	TRBJ1-1	15	.	once
CASIRGATGELFF	TGTGCCAGCATCCGGGGGGCGACCGGGGAGCTGTTTTTT	TRBV12-3/TRBV12-4	TRBJ2-2	13	.	few
CASSLVARPTSYEQYF	TGTGCCAGCAGTTTGGTGGCAAGGCCGACCTCCTACGAGCAGTACTTC	TRBV27	TRBJ2-7	16	.	.
CASSDGLNTEAFF	TGTGCCAGCTCGGACGGCCTGAACACTGAAGCTTTCTTT	TRBV18	TRBJ1-1	13	.	.
CASSELGVARPQHF	TGTGCCAGCAGTGAACTCGGGGTGGCGCGGCCCCAGCATTTT	TRBV2	TRBJ1-5	14	.	.
CASSLNNEQFF	TGTGCCAGCAGCCTTAACAATGAGCAGTTCTTC	TRBV3-1/TRBV3-2	TRBJ2-1	11	.	few
CASSRTGRGYTF	TGTGCCAGCAGCCGGACAGGAAGAGGCTACACCTTC	TRBV3-1/TRBV3-2	TRBJ1-2	12	TRBD1	.
CASSSWGSDGYTF	TGTGCCAGCAGCTCATGGGGGTCGGATGGCTACACCTTC	TRBV7-2	TRBJ1-2	13	.	once
CASSWTGGDYEQYF	TGTGCCAGCAGTTGGACAGGGGGGGACTACGAGCAGTACTTC	TRBV28	TRBJ2-7	14	TRBD1	.
CASSPWDGTYEQYF	TGCGCCAGCAGCCCATGGGACGGCACCTACGAGCAGTACTTC	TRBV4-1	TRBJ2-7	14	.	.
CASSPRAYGSPLHF	TGTGCCAGCTCACCCCGGGCTTATGGGTCACCCCTCCACTTT	TRBV18	TRBJ1-6	14	.	.
CASSLAGFNTGELFF	TGTGCCAGCAGCTTAGCGGGGTTCAACACCGGGGAGCTGTTTTTT	TRBV7-9	TRBJ2-2	15	.	.
CASRQGLNSPLHF	TGTGCCAGTCGACAGGGGTTAAATTCACCCCTCCACTTT	TRBV27	TRBJ1-6	13	TRBD1	.
CASSENRGKSYNEQFF	TGCGCCAGCAGTGAAAACAGGGGGAAGTCCTACAATGAGCAGTTCTTC	TRBV10-1	TRBJ2-1	16	TRBD1	.
CATSDSGNRAPNQPQHF	TGTGCCACCAGTGATTCCGGAAACAGGGCACCGAATCAGCCCCAGCATTTT	TRBV24-1	TRBJ1-5	17	.	.
CATTQGRSRFWPLNTEAFF	TGTGCCACCACACAGGGGCGCTCGAGATTTTGGCCTTTGAACACTGAAGCTTTCTTT	TRBV24-1	TRBJ1-1	19	TRBD1	.
CASSPTTGPPNTEAFF	TGTGCCAGCTCACCGACGACAGGGCCCCCGAACACTGAAGCTTTCTTT	TRBV18	TRBJ1-1	16	TRBD1	.
CSVERGSGQSGNTIYF	TGCAGCGTTGAAAGGGGGTCAGGGCAATCTGGAAACACCATATATTTT	TRBV29-1	TRBJ1-3	16	.	once
CASSDRAVQETQYF	TGTGCCAGCAGTGACAGGGCCGTCCAAGAGACCCAGTACTTC	TRBV11-3	TRBJ2-5	14	TRBD1	.
CASSSSGSSTDTQYF	TGTGCCAGCAGTTCTAGCGGGTCTAGCACAGATACGCAGTATTTT	TRBV27	TRBJ2-3	15	TRBD2	.
CASGPTSSYEQYF	TGTGCCAGCGGCCCGACTAGCTCCTACGAGCAGTACTTC	TRBV5-5	TRBJ2-7	13	.	.
CASSLGSGYEQYF	TGTGCCAGCAGTTTAGGGTCTGGGTACGAGCAGTACTTC	TRBV6-5	TRBJ2-7	13	.	.
CASQTWNTEAFF	TGTGCCAGCCAGACCTGGAACACTGAAGCTTTCTTT	TRBV7-9	TRBJ1-1	12	.	.
CAWSTPGGFYGYTF	TGTGCCTGGAGTACCCCGGGGGGCTTCTATGGCTACACCTTC	TRBV30	TRBJ1-2	14	.	.
CASRTGGHGYTF	TGTGCCAGCCGGACAGGGGGCCATGGCTACACCTTC	TRBV6-5	TRBJ1-2	12	TRBD1	.
CASIQGTANEKLFF	TGCGCCAGCATCCAGGGGACGGCTAATGAAAAACTGTTTTTT	TRBV23-1	TRBJ1-4	14	.	.
CASSLMGDRAKETQYF	TGCGCCAGCAGCTTGATGGGGGACAGGGCTAAAGAGACCCAGTACTTC	TRBV5-1	TRBJ2-5	16	TRBD1	once
CASSGGQAENIQYF	TGTGCCAGCAGTGGCGGACAGGCCGAAAACATTCAGTACTTC	TRBV2	TRBJ2-4	14	TRBD1	.
CASSSGAGRGDSPLHF	TGTGCCAGCAGCTCTGGGGCGGGGCGCGGCGATTCACCCCTCCACTTT	TRBV7-2	TRBJ1-6	16	.	.
CASSMGGSNSPLHF	TGTGCCAGTAGTATGGGGGGAAGTAATTCACCCCTCCACTTT	TRBV19	TRBJ1-6	14	.	.
CASSQSCRPRGADEQFF	TGCGCCAGCAGTCAATCGTGTCGCCCGCGTGGGGCGGATGAGCAGTTCTTC	TRBV23-1	TRBJ2-1	17	.	.